This T cell receptor beta chain came from a study of T cell changes during pregnancy in multiple sclerosis. The CDR3 totals 13 residues. V dropped 2 bases and J dropped 8 bases, with 10 bases sitting between them. Germline V CDR1 and CDR2: MNHNY, SVGAGI (reference sequence). This table comes from immunoSEQ multiplex PCR, and its TCRdb copy is limited to in-frame clones, with some not included. The sample holds tens of thousands of clones, over 80% seen once. The chain employs TRBV6-6 and TRBJ2-1; D may correspond to TRBD1 or TRBD2 (5 bases each). The sequence derives from a female donor with multiple sclerosis, enrolled in a pregnancy study. Material for sequencing was peripheral blood. The CDR3 region is CASSYGSGHEQFF. In DNA form, the CDR3 reads TGTGCCAGCAGTTACGGTTCGGGGCATGAGCAGTTCTTC.